This T cell receptor (beta chain) comes out of a study of radiation and T cells in renal cell carcinoma. Study outcomes and limitations: Baseline intratumoral clonotype presence is unknown without pretreatment biopsies.

Comments on this clone: Its antigen is not known.

The germline V gene encodes CDR1 SGDLS and CDR2 YYNGEE. The CDR3 runs to 12 residues. V was cut by 0 bases and J by 7 bases, with 5 bases left in between. Time point given: blood 4 weeks post-SBRT, at nephrectomy. Treatment here: 15 Gy SBRT to primary tumor, nephrectomy 4 weeks later. Radiation-treated patients gave blood at baseline, week 2 and week 4. The assay was immunoSEQ multiplex PCR, and TCRdb's table has in-frame clones only and misses some. The sample lists fewer than 200,000 clones, about nine tenths occurring once. The material was blood, obtained from a patient whose treatment included radiotherapy and nephrectomy. This chain uses TRBV9 with TRBJ2-1; D is unclear. The source of this sequence is a woman in her forties or fifties with renal cell carcinoma. The CDR3 nucleotides read TGTGCCAGCAGCGTAGCACCAAATGAGCAGTTCTTC. This gives the protein CASSVAPNEQFF.